These 8 T cell receptor beta chains came from one sample sequenced in a study of T cells in Graves' hyperthyroidism and ophthalmopathy. Amplification of TCR beta CDR3 regions used RNA as the template. The TCR CDR3 first-round RT-PCR relied on the HTBI primer set. TCRdb recomputed calls from the multiplex PCR reads with MiXCR, one row per CDR3 protein. In the table there are more than 300,000 distinct CDR3 sequences, about a fifth of which are singletons. The sample taken for sequencing was blood. Receptors originate from a young man with Graves' ophthalmopathy.

This clonotype was counted a single time. The rearrangement uses TRBV6-1 and TRBJ1-6, with D unclear. The CDR3 totals 16 residues. Trimming cost V 5 bases and J 4 bases, with 15 bases left between them. From germline, CDR1 is MNHNS and CDR2 SASEGT. The CDR3 protein is CASSPAFGQYNSPLHF. CDR3 nucleotide sequence: TGTGCCAGCAGTCCAGCTTTCGGGCAATATAATTCACCCCTCCACTTT.

This clonotype was detected many times. The chain carries TRBV10-1 and TRBJ2-7, with 11 bases matching TRBD1. Per the germline V gene, CDR1 is WNHNN and CDR2 is SYGVQD (reference sequence). CDR3 length equals 18 residues. V lost 0 bases to trimming and J lost 5 bases; unmatched junction nucleotides: 12. The CDR3 loop is CASSESKGEGQGDNEQYF. The CDR3 bases are TGCGCCAGCAGTGAGTCGAAGGGGGAGGGACAGGGGGATAACGAGCAGTACTTC.

The rearrangement joins TRBV28 to TRBJ2-7; D perhaps matches TRBD2 (7 bases). The CDR3 length is 14 residues. The germline V and J ends were trimmed by 7 bases and 2 bases, with 15 bases remaining between them. Per the germline V gene, CDR1 is MDHEN and CDR2 is SYDVKM. The CDR3 loop reads CASTVGGAPYEQYF. The CDR3 nucleotides read TGTGCCAGCACCGTAGGGGGGGCCCCCTACGAGCAGTACTTC.

Only a few counts were recorded for this clonotype. The CDR3 here is CAIPDPGELFF. The CDR3 bases are TGTGCCATCCCGGACCCCGGGGAGCTGTTTTTT. This chain uses TRBV7-9 with TRBJ2-2; D remains unclear. The V and J ends lost 10 bases and 6 bases respectively, with 9 bases between them. Germline CDR1 and CDR2: SEHNR and FQNEAQ (reference sequence). CDR3 length: 11 amino acids.

This clonotype was recorded many times. The CDR3 loop is CASSVGDSSYEQYF. In nucleotides, the CDR3 is TGTGCCAGCAGCGTAGGGGACAGCTCCTACGAGCAGTACTTC. The chain has TRBV11-2 and TRBJ2-7; 7 bases line up with TRBD1. J lost 0 bases, V lost 5 bases, and 4 bases had no gene match. Germline CDR1 is SGHAT and CDR2 is FQNNGV. This CDR3 is built from 14 residues.

For this clonotype: A read error may produce the germline difference seen at one junction end. This chain uses TRBV9 with TRBJ2-7; D is possibly TRBD2 (7 bases). The CDR3 has 16 residues. The V gene's germline CDR1 is SGDLS and CDR2 YYNGEE. CDR3 nucleotide sequence: TGTGCCAGCAGCGCCCAACCCGGGGGGCCGGCCTACGAGCAGCACTTC. Protein product: CASSAQPGGPAYEQHF.

This clonotype appeared many times. The rearrangement joins TRBV28 to TRBJ2-3; 9 nucleotides align to TRBD1. The CDR3 runs 16 residues. J gave up 4 bases and V 2 bases, and 7 bases lay outside the gene matches. The germline V gene encodes CDR1 MDHEN and CDR2 SYDVKM. CDR3 DNA: TGTGCCAGCAGTTTAAGGGTAACAGGGGGCGCAGATACGCAGTATTTT. It translates to CASSLRVTGGADTQYF.

This clonotype has a handful of counts. This chain connects TRBV4-1 to TRBJ2-2, with D perhaps TRBD1 (6 bases). The CDR3 extends over 14 amino acids. CDR1 is MGHRA and CDR2 is YSYEKL in the germline V gene. Deletions cut 5 bases from V and 5 bases from J, with 12 bases between. The CDR3 bases are TGCGCCAGCAGCGCACAACAGGGAACCGGGGAGCTGTTTTTT. Translation gives CASSAQQGTGELFF.